This T cell receptor beta chain was documented in a study of early T cells in non-severe SARS-CoV-2 infection. On the study more broadly: Bulk RNA isolated from unsorted whole blood underwent sequencing; chains were not paired. Study-wide results and caveats: Private and CD4 specificities were missed by VDJdb matching, which favored anti-spike CD8 responses.

Researchers attached unique molecular identifiers to individual cDNA molecules. TCRdb recomputed calls from the 5' RACE reads with MiXCR, one row per CDR3 protein. The sample yields 25,000 to 35,000 distinct CDR3 sequences, approximately 5.2% seen once. This CDR3 is 13 amino acids long. CDR1 and CDR2 (germline): SGHAT, FQNNGV. The sample holds many counts of this clonotype. Its antigen is not identified. Mismatch with germline at one junction end may stem from a read error. This TCR was recovered from an adult who was a healthcare worker with PCR-confirmed SARS-CoV-2 infection or an uninfected control (not recorded which). Sequenced material: whole blood. The chain is built from TRBV11-2 and TRBJ2-7, with D tentatively TRBD1 (6 bases). The CDR3 sequence: CASSRAGAYAQYF. The CDR3 coding sequence is TGTGCCAGCAGCCGGGCAGGGGCTTACGCGCAGTACTTC.